The sequence of this T cell receptor (beta chain) was determined in a study of T cell changes during pregnancy in multiple sclerosis. This clone was detected only once. The germline V gene encodes CDR1 MDHEN and CDR2 SYDVKM. This CDR3 contains 10 residues. V was clipped by 7 bases and J by 6 bases, with 6 bases between them. TCRdb's copy holds only in-frame clones and misses some; the assay was immunoSEQ multiplex PCR. The table records around 95,000 clones, 85% to 95% of them present only once. The V gene is TRBV28, the J gene TRBJ1-2, with TRBD1 as a possible D gene (5 bases). The starting material was peripheral blood, obtained after pregnancy. The clonotype was recovered from a female donor in good health, enrolled as a control in a pregnancy study. The CDR3 nucleotides read TGTGCCAGCAACAGGAATGGCTACACCTTC. The encoded protein is CASNRNGYTF.